The source of this TCR beta chain is a study of blood T cells in healthy people across ages. The study drew donors from healthy Caucasian individuals in Russia aged roughly 6 to 100. CDR3 size: 15 residues. Germline lookup yields CDR1 SGHAT and CDR2 FQNNGV. The ends were cut back, 5 bases at V and 2 bases at J, with 15 bases in the middle. PCR was performed a second time for about 7 to 12 cycles using a sample-barcoded 5' primer and a J-beta primer mix. TCRdb re-derived calls from the 5' RACE reads in MiXCR, one entry per CDR3 protein. The sample records nearly 800,000 distinct CDR3 sequences, roughly 50% being singletons.

Sequenced input: blood. The receptor was derived from a man aged 40-50 years in good health. The chain combines TRBV11-2 with TRBJ2-5; D not certain. The CDR3 sequence is CASSPIGWGQETQYF. The DNA for the CDR3 is TGTGCCAGCAGCCCTATTGGCTGGGGACAAGAGACCCAGTACTTC.